This T cell receptor beta chain came from a study of CD8 T cells in Susac syndrome. This CDR3 comprises 13 residues. Trimming left V 2 bases short and J 5 bases short, with 7 bases between. From germline, CDR1 is KGHSH and CDR2 LQKENI. The TEMRA cells underwent FACS enrichment, while the CD8+ and CD4+ T cells underwent negative isolation. RNA, at roughly 0.5 to 1 ug, was reverse transcribed with random hexamers. The amplification used immunoSEQ multiplex PCR on TCR beta CDR3; it spanned 54 Vbeta and 13 Jbeta. Via MiXCR, TCRdb re-called the immunoSEQ multiplex PCR reads, giving one row per CDR3 protein. The sample includes 150,000 to 200,000 distinct CDR3 sequences, over 85% of them seen just once.

This chain uses TRBV18 with TRBJ1-5; D is unresolved. This TCR was sampled from a human donor with multiple sclerosis. The sequencing input was CD4+ T cells from PBMCs. CDR3 DNA: TGTGCCAGCTCACCAACGGAGGATCAGCCCCAGCATTTT. As protein: CASSPTEDQPQHF.